The 30 T cell receptor beta chains below all came from one sample that was sequenced in a study of CD8+ T cells in alopecia areata. The sample's treatment: oral pan-JAK inhibitor, 5-10 mg twice daily. Investigators isolated RNA and reverse transcribed it into cDNA to act as the sequencing template. Profiled with immunoSEQ multiplex PCR; TCRdb holds only in-frame clones, not every one. The sample has 190,000 or so clones, around 60% seen once. Material: CD4+ T cells sorted from blood, obtained at week 4, from a patient treated with tofacitinib. All receptors derive from a human donor with alopecia areata.

This rearrangement joins TRBV5-1 to TRBJ1-2; D is unclear. V was pared by 4 bases and J by 0 bases, with 13 bases between. The germline V gene has CDR1 SGHRS and CDR2 YFSETQ. This CDR3 spans 15 amino acids. The CDR3: CASSGGLNTNYGYTF. CDR3 coding DNA: TGCGCCAGCAGCGGCGGTCTTAATACTAACTATGGCTACACCTTC.

The CDR3 nucleotides read TGTGCCAGCAGCTTAGTAGGGGGACAGGGCAATCAGCCCCAGCATTTT. Protein product: CASSLVGGQGNQPQHF. This chain links TRBV7-8 with TRBJ1-5, with 8 bases aligning to TRBD1. From germline, CDR1 is SGHVS and CDR2 FQNEAQ. CDR3 size: 16 residues. Losses at the gene ends were 1 base for V and 2 bases for J; bases not matched to a gene: 4.

Comment on this clone: A junction boundary mismatches the germline segment, possibly from a read error. The V call is TRBV7-7, the J call TRBJ2-2, with 7 bases matching TRBD1. There are 15 residues in the CDR3. The germline CDR1 and CDR2 sequences are SSHAT and FNYEAQ (reference sequence). The CDR3 reads CASSPRTGNTGELFF. CDR3 nucleotides: TGTGCTAGCAGCCCCCGGACAGGGAACACCGGGGAGCTGTTTTTT. Looking up the rest from reference TRBV7-7 and TRBJ2-2 gives the full variable domain: GAGVSQSPRYKVTKRGQDVTLRCDPISSHATLYWYQQALGQGPEFLTYFNYEAQPDKSGLPSDRFSAERPEGSISTLTIQRTEQRDSAMYRCASSPRTGNTGELFFGEGSRLTVL.

The V gene is TRBV7-9, the J gene TRBJ2-1, with D unresolved. This CDR3 comprises 15 residues. The V end was cut by 3 bases, the J end by 4 bases, with 13 bases between. Germline CDR1 and CDR2: SEHNR and FQNEAQ (reference sequence). The CDR3 DNA sequence: TGTGCCAGCAGCTTGGCGCTGCTCCCTTACAATGAGCAGTTCTTC. This gives the protein CASSLALLPYNEQFF.

This clone showed up just a few times. The CDR3 sequence is CASSGARLNEQFF. The CDR3 DNA is TGCGCCAGCAGCGGGGCCCGCCTGAATGAGCAGTTCTTC. This sequence joins TRBV5-1 and TRBJ2-1, with TRBD1 as a possible D gene (5 bases). Germline-derived CDR1 and CDR2 are SGHRS and YFSETQ. CDR3 size: 13 residues. V shed 4 bases and J shed 7 bases, with 12 bases lying between them.

The gene calls are TRBV25-1 and TRBJ2-4; 9 positions match TRBD1. Germline assignment: CDR1 MGHDK and CDR2 SYGVNS. The CDR3 extends over 18 amino acids. The trim removed 4 bases at V and 3 bases at J, leaving 13 bases unmatched. The CDR3 DNA sequence: TGTGCCAGCAGTGGCGTGGGACAGGGCGGAGGGGGCAAAAACATTCAGTACTTC. Translating gives CASSGVGQGGGGKNIQYF.

The chain carries TRBV4-1 and TRBJ2-3; D gene uncertain. V dropped 4 bases and J dropped 1 base, with 15 bases sitting between them. Germline loops: CDR1 MGHRA, CDR2 YSYEKL. There are 16 residues in the CDR3. The DNA of the CDR3 is TGCGCCAGCAGCCGAACACTGACTGGCGGCACAGATACGCAGTATTTT. Protein sequence: CASSRTLTGGTDTQYF.

The chain uses TRBV2 and TRBJ2-1; the D call may be TRBD1 or TRBD2 (5 bases each). V lost 5 bases and J 10 bases, leaving 21 bases between the germline ends. Germline lookup yields CDR1 SNHLY and CDR2 FYNNEI. This CDR3 region has 15 residues. The CDR3 loop reads CASSQDSTGAHEQFF. DNA for the CDR3: TGTGCCAGCAGTCAAGACAGCACCGGGGCCCACGAGCAGTTCTTC.

The chain carries TRBV11-2 and TRBJ2-1, with 7 bases that match TRBD1. The V gene end was trimmed by 5 bases and the J gene end by 4 bases; junction bases not matched to a gene: 5. The germline V gene encodes CDR1 SGHAT and CDR2 FQNNGV. The CDR3 sequence is 14 residues long. CDR3 region: CASSIDRAYNEQFF. The CDR3 DNA reads as TGTGCCAGCAGCATTGACAGGGCATACAATGAGCAGTTCTTC.

The chain recombines TRBV7-9 with TRBJ1-2; TRBD1 aligns across 8 bases. After removal of 5 bases from V and 8 bases from J, the junction contained 7 bases not matched to a gene. This CDR3 contains 13 residues. The germline V gene has CDR1 SEHNR and CDR2 FQNEAQ (reference sequence). The CDR3 region has the DNA TGTGCCAGCAGCCTTGCGACAGGGGACGGCTACACCTTC. Translating gives CASSLATGDGYTF.

This chain joins TRBV29-1 and TRBJ2-7, with 10 bases lining up with TRBD1. The V gene end was trimmed by 7 bases and the J gene end by 2 bases; junction bases not matched to a gene: 14. The CDR3 has 16 residues. Germline V gene sequence: CDR1 SQVTM, CDR2 ANQGSEA. The CDR3 spells CSALLLPGQGPYEQYF. In DNA form, the CDR3 reads TGCAGCGCCCTGCTACTCCCGGGACAGGGGCCCTACGAGCAGTACTTC.

The chain joins TRBV30 to TRBJ1-3; possibly TRBD1 for D (5 bases). CDR3 length: 13 amino acids. Trimming stripped 0 bases from V and 8 bases from J, with 11 bases between. Germline CDR1 reads GTSNPN; CDR2 reads SVGIG (reference sequence). CDR3 DNA sequence: TGTGCCTGGAGTGTTGCGGTGGGGGACACCATATATTTT. Translated: CAWSVAVGDTIYF.

The rearrangement links TRBV9 to TRBJ2-7, with TRBD2 matching 10 bases. The germline CDR1 and CDR2 sequences are SGDLS and YYNGEE. The V and J ends lost 2 bases and 1 base, in that order; junction bases with no gene match: 3. This CDR3 is built from 15 residues. CDR3 sequence reads: CASSVSGGASYEQYF. As DNA, the CDR3 is TGTGCCAGCAGCGTGAGCGGGGGGGCTTCCTACGAGCAGTACTTC.

V is TRBV30 and J is TRBJ2-5, with 8 bases matching TRBD1. After removal of 4 bases from V and 4 bases from J, the junction contained 2 bases not matched to a gene. CDR3 length: 12 amino acids. Germline CDR1 GTSNPN, CDR2 SVGIG (reference sequence). The CDR3 region is CAWKQGGETQYF. CDR3 DNA sequence: TGTGCCTGGAAACAGGGGGGAGAGACCCAGTACTTC.

This clone was counted between two and nine times. V is TRBV4-1 and J is TRBJ1-5; possible D gene TRBD1, 6 bases. The CDR3 is 17 residues long. Germline V gene lookup returns CDR1 MGHRA and CDR2 YSYEKL. Deletions cut 3 bases from V and 0 bases from J, with 15 bases between. CDR3: CASSHKQGSNSNQPQHF. In nucleotides, the CDR3 is TGCGCCAGCAGCCACAAACAGGGATCCAATAGCAATCAGCCCCAGCATTTT.

CDR3 region: CSVEVRGRADTQYF. The CDR3 region has the DNA TGCAGCGTTGAAGTCCGGGGGCGGGCAGATACGCAGTATTTT. The chain couples TRBV29-1 to TRBJ2-3, with D perhaps assigned TRBD1 or TRBD2 (6 bases each). Trimming removed 1 base at V and 4 bases at J, with 12 bases between. Germline V gene sequence: CDR1 SQVTM, CDR2 ANQGSEA. This CDR3 region has 14 residues.

V gene TRBV7-9 combines with J gene TRBJ1-6, with 7 positions matching TRBD1. Unmatched junction bases numbered 3, after V lost 8 bases and J lost 8 bases. Per the germline V gene, CDR1 is SEHNR and CDR2 is FQNEAQ (reference sequence). The CDR3 runs to 12 residues. The CDR3 nucleotides are TGTGCCAGCCGGGACAGCGATTCACCCCTCCACTTT. Protein sequence: CASRDSDSPLHF.

The rearrangement joins TRBV30 to TRBJ2-7, with TRBD1 identical over 7 bases. In germline, CDR1 is GTSNPN, CDR2 SVGIG (reference sequence). J was trimmed by 0 bases and V by 0 bases; bases with no gene match: 8. The CDR3 runs 16 residues. For the CDR3, the DNA is TGTGCCTGGAGTGTACTAGGGACAGTGAGCTCCTACGAGCAGTACTTC. Its translation is CAWSVLGTVSSYEQYF.

A single count supports this clone. The rearrangement links TRBV25-1 to TRBJ1-1; 7 bases agree with TRBD1. This CDR3 has 14 residues. Unmatched junction bases numbered 9, after V lost 6 bases and J lost 5 bases. CDR1 and CDR2 from the germline V gene are MGHDK and SYGVNS. CDR3 amino acids: CASSDRVGDTEAFF. The CDR3 region has the DNA TGTGCCAGCAGCGACAGGGTGGGTGATACTGAAGCTTTCTTT.

The rearrangement links TRBV28 to TRBJ2-5; possibly TRBD2 for D (6 bases). Trimming shortened V by 8 bases and J by 2 bases, and 15 bases separated the two germline ends. The CDR3 consists of 14 residues. CDR1 is MDHEN and CDR2 is SYDVKM in the germline V gene. CDR3 bases: TGTGCCAGCCTGGTCGCGGGGTCACAAGAGACCCAGTACTTC. This encodes CASLVAGSQETQYF.

The V call is TRBV30, the J call TRBJ2-3, with 8 bases that match TRBD1. J gave up 2 bases and V 2 bases, and 3 bases lay outside the gene matches. CDR3 size: 14 residues. CDR1 is GTSNPN, CDR2 SVGIG, per germline (reference sequence). The CDR3 DNA is TGTGCCTGGAGTCAGACAGGGGCCACAGATACGCAGTATTTT. This translates into CAWSQTGATDTQYF.

This clone was counted only a few times. The chain has TRBV5-1 and TRBJ2-5; D is uncertain. The germline CDR1 and CDR2 sequences are SGHRS and YFSETQ. The CDR3 extends over 13 amino acids. V was pared by 3 bases and J by 2 bases, with 8 bases between. CDR3 residues: CASSSALQETQYF. DNA of the CDR3: TGCGCCAGCAGCTCGGCCCTTCAAGAGACCCAGTACTTC.

This chain joins TRBV6-5 and TRBJ1-6, with no clear D. Per germline, CDR1 MNHEY and CDR2 SVGAGI. Trimming shortened V by 7 bases and J by 7 bases, and 11 bases separated the two germline ends. There are 13 residues in the CDR3. The CDR3: CASTLTPNSPLHF. For the CDR3, the DNA is TGTGCCAGCACCCTGACACCGAATTCACCCCTCCACTTT.

This clone occurred a few times. The chain recombines TRBV28 with TRBJ2-5, with 15 bases matching TRBD2. V dropped 8 bases and J dropped 0; count of bases not matched to a gene: 16. Germline V lookup: CDR1 MDHEN, CDR2 SYDVKM. The CDR3 consists of 20 residues. CDR3 bases: TGTGCCAGCGCTAACCTCCGGGGGACTAGCGGGGGGCCGTACCAAGAGACCCAGTACTTC. This gives the protein CASANLRGTSGGPYQETQYF.

V usage is TRBV29-1 and J usage is TRBJ2-7; D possibly corresponds to TRBD2 (5 bases). Trimming left V 4 bases short and J 1 base short, with 17 bases between. Germline CDR1 SQVTM, CDR2 ANQGSEA. This CDR3 is 15 amino acids long. CDR3 region: CSVGAGRVPSYEQYF. CDR3 sequence (DNA): TGCAGCGTTGGGGCTGGGCGGGTGCCTTCCTACGAGCAGTACTTC.

V and J are TRBV28 and TRBJ1-2; no clear D gene. Germline CDR1 MDHEN, CDR2 SYDVKM. This CDR3 is 14 amino acids long. Deletions cut 6 bases from V and 2 bases from J, with 13 bases between. As DNA, the CDR3 is TGTGCCAGCAGCCTATTTATTAGAAACTATGGCTACACCTTC. Encoded protein: CASSLFIRNYGYTF.

CDR3: CASKAGLSSGELFF. The CDR3 bases are TGTGCCAGCAAGGCAGGGTTAAGTTCCGGGGAGCTGTTTTTT. This chain connects TRBV6-5 to TRBJ2-2; possible D gene TRBD1, 5 bases. The V gene's germline CDR1 is MNHEY and CDR2 SVGAGI. The length of the CDR3 is 14 residues. V was pared by 7 bases and J by 6 bases, with 15 bases between.

The chain carries TRBV30 and TRBJ1-4, with D possibly being TRBD1 (6 bases). CDR3 size: 14 residues. Trimming removed 0 bases from V and 7 bases from J, with 12 bases in between. CDR1 is GTSNPN, CDR2 SVGIG, per germline (reference sequence). CDR3: CAWSVGGAREKLFF. CDR3 nucleotide sequence: TGTGCCTGGAGTGTAGGGGGGGCGCGTGAAAAACTGTTTTTT. The full variable domain, its missing parts supplied by reference TRBV30 and TRBJ1-4, is SQTIHQWPATLVQPVGSPLSLECTVEGTSNPNLYWYRQAAGRGLQLLFYSVGIGQISSEVPQNLSASRPQDRQFILSSKKLLLSDSGFYLCAWSVGGAREKLFFGSGTQLSVL.

Concerning this clone: At one of its ends the junction is not consistent with the germline gene, which may arise from a read error. The gene calls are TRBV10-3 and TRBJ2-5; no clear D gene. This CDR3 is built from 12 residues. CDR1 and CDR2 (germline): ENHRY, SYGVKD. DNA of the CDR3: TGTGCCATCAGCGAGTACCAAGAGACCCAGTACTTC. This sequence encodes CAISEYQETQYF.

V gene TRBV29-1 combines with J gene TRBJ2-3; no definite D call. The CDR3 length is 13 residues. Looked up from germline, CDR1 is SQVTM and CDR2 is ANQGSEA. V lost 4 bases, J lost 2 bases, and 10 bases lay in between. In DNA, the CDR3 is TGCAGCGTTGGATCGGTGACCACAGATACGCAGTATTTT. Protein sequence: CSVGSVTTDTQYF.